A single sample is the source of the 14 T cell receptor beta chains below, sequenced in a study of T cell responses to AZD1222 COVID-19 vaccine. This table comes from immunoSEQ multiplex PCR, and its TCRdb copy is limited to in-frame clones, with some not included. The data hold 250,000 to 300,000 clones, with approximately 94% observed a single time. This material consisted of peripheral blood, taken 28 days after the second AZD1222 dose. The receptors come from an adult who received the AZD1222 COVID-19 vaccine.

The rearrangement links TRBV27 to TRBJ1-1; D call uncertain. CDR1 and CDR2 from the germline V gene are MNHEY and SMNVEV (reference sequence). CDR3 length: 13 residues. V was cut by 3 bases and J by 4 bases, with 9 bases left in between. CDR3 sequence: CASSFWGGTEAFF. The CDR3 DNA reads TGTGCCAGCAGTTTCTGGGGAGGCACTGAAGCTTTCTTT.

The chain carries TRBV10-3 and TRBJ2-4, with 9 bases fitting TRBD1. This CDR3 has 16 residues. V gave up 3 bases and J gave up 5 bases; unmatched junction bases: 8. Germline V gene lookup returns CDR1 ENHRY and CDR2 SYGVKD. The CDR3 DNA follows: TGTGCCATCAGTGACCCCGGGACAGGGAACCAAAACATTCAGTACTTC. Its translation: CAISDPGTGNQNIQYF.

This sequence joins TRBV28 and TRBJ2-7; the D is unclear. CDR3 size: 13 residues. V dropped 5 bases and J dropped 5 bases, with 13 bases sitting between them. Germline CDR1 reads MDHEN; CDR2 reads SYDVKM. CDR3 coding DNA: TGTGCCAGCAGTCTCCAAACTCCACACGAGCAGTACTTC. It translates to CASSLQTPHEQYF.

The CDR3 DNA reads as TGTGCCAGCAGTGAGACAGGGGGCAGGACAGATACGCAGTATTTT. Its translation is CASSETGGRTDTQYF. V is TRBV27 and J is TRBJ2-3, with 10 bases fitting TRBD1. The V segment lost 5 bases and the J segment 3 bases; nucleotides outside the gene matches: 5. Germline V gene data show CDR1 as MNHEY and CDR2 as SMNVEV (reference sequence). This CDR3 is built from 15 residues.

The rearrangement joins TRBV3-1 (or the pseudogene TRBV3-2) to TRBJ2-7, with TRBD1 identical over 7 bases. This CDR3 is built from 14 residues. Germline CDR1 reads LGHDT; CDR2 reads YNNKEL (reference sequence). With V trimmed by 7 bases and J by 4 bases, 10 bases remained unmatched. CDR3 residues: CASTLQGRDYEQYF. CDR3 nucleotide sequence: TGTGCCAGCACTCTACAGGGGCGCGATTACGAGCAGTACTTC.

The rearrangement links TRBV2 to TRBJ2-3; 10 nucleotides align to TRBD2. Unmatched junction bases numbered 11, after V lost 6 bases and J lost 8 bases. Germline values: CDR1 SNHLY, CDR2 FYNNEI. The CDR3 contains 15 residues. The CDR3 loop is CASSGSSGGPGTQYF. The DNA of the CDR3 is TGTGCCAGCAGCGGCTCTAGCGGGGGTCCGGGTACGCAGTATTTT.

This sequence joins TRBV6-2 or TRBV6-3 and TRBJ1-2, with 7 bases lining up with TRBD1. This CDR3 is 14 amino acids long. V shed 5 bases, J shed 5 bases, and the junction held 8 bases outside the gene matches. Per the germline V gene, CDR1 is MNHEY and CDR2 is SVGEGT. CDR3 sequence (DNA): TGTGCCAGCAGTCACAGGGGAGAAGGTTATGGCTACACCTTC. This encodes CASSHRGEGYGYTF.

This clone has only a few counts. J is TRBJ2-2 and V is TRBV18; 9 nucleotides agree with TRBD1. This CDR3 contains 18 residues. In germline, CDR1 is KGHSH, CDR2 LQKENI. The J segment lost 3 bases and the V segment lost 1 base, leaving 9 bases of the junction unmatched. The CDR3 is CASSPLKDRGLHTGELFF. The CDR3 DNA reads TGTGCCAGCTCACCACTTAAGGACAGGGGCCTCCACACCGGGGAGCTGTTTTTT.

This chain links TRBV9 with TRBJ1-6; the D is unclear. Germline V CDR1 and CDR2: SGDLS, YYNGEE. Trimming took off 3 bases at V and 10 bases at J, with 11 bases between the two ends. This CDR3 comprises 13 residues. CDR3 region: CASSGPGNSPLHF. As DNA, the CDR3 is TGTGCCAGCAGCGGACCAGGAAACTCACCCCTCCACTTT.

The chain employs TRBV19 and TRBJ1-1; D is undetermined. Trimming left V 9 bases short and J 1 base short, with 9 bases between. The CDR3 totals 12 residues. CDR1 and CDR2 (germline): LNHDA, SQIVND (reference sequence). The CDR3 spells CASSWGNTEAFF. The CDR3, as DNA: TGTGCCAGCTCCTGGGGGAACACTGAAGCTTTCTTT.

V is TRBV21-1 and J is TRBJ1-3. TRBV21-1 is flagged as a pseudogene. The CDR3 covers 17 residues. The DNA of the CDR3 is TGTGCCAGCAGCACAAAAAGGGGCCGGGGCTCTGGAAACACCATATATTTT. This gives the protein CASSTKRGRGSGNTIYF.

In regard to this clone: Different DNA sequences within this sample yield the same CDR3. The CDR3 coding sequence is TGCGCCAGCAGCTTGGCGCGGGGGGCCACCGGGGAGCTGTTTTTT. The encoded protein is CASSLARGATGELFF. V gene TRBV5-1 combines with J gene TRBJ2-2; 8 bases agree with TRBD2. CDR1 and CDR2 from the germline V gene are SGHRS and YFSETQ. J lost 4 bases, V lost 0 bases, and 2 bases had no gene match. The CDR3 spans 15 residues.

The chain employs TRBV28 and TRBJ2-3; the match to TRBD2 covers 12 bases. This CDR3 is 18 amino acids long. Germline CDR1 is MDHEN and CDR2 is SYDVKM. V lost 3 bases and J lost 0; bases outside the gene matches: 7. The CDR3 DNA sequence: TGTGCCAGCAGTTTCGGCCTAGCGGGAGGGCCAAGCACAGATACGCAGTATTTT. It encodes CASSFGLAGGPSTDTQYF.

This rearrangement joins TRBV6-5 to TRBJ1-2, with D perhaps matching TRBD1 (5 bases). The CDR3 covers 12 residues. The ends were cut back, 7 bases at V and 8 bases at J, with 14 bases in the middle. Germline V CDR1 and CDR2: MNHEY, SVGAGI. The chain's CDR3 is CASKTGVVGYTF. The DNA of the CDR3 is TGTGCCAGCAAAACGGGGGTGGTGGGCTACACCTTC.